The subject of this entry is one TCR beta chain. Its specificity is not known. This CDR3 spans 16 amino acids. Germline values: CDR1 DFQATT, CDR2 SNEGSKA (reference sequence). These data are taken from a study of Graves' ophthalmopathy and Graves' hyperthyroidism. For repertoire sequencing, the TCR beta CDR3 regions were amplified from RNA transcripts. First-round RT-PCR used HTBI primers; second-round multiplex PCR followed. TCRdb fed the multiplex PCR reads into MiXCR, producing one record per CDR3 protein. This table has roughly 700,000 distinct CDR3 sequences, about 44% appearing once. Study-wide findings and caveats: Among thyroid clonotypes expanded above 0.001 frequency, most also appeared in blood. With almost 90% sensitivity and 75% to 84% specificity, a 13-signature model separated ophthalmopathy from stable hyperthyroidism.

The sequence came from an adult man with Graves' ophthalmopathy. The sequenced sample consisted of peripheral blood. This sequence joins TRBV20-1 and TRBJ2-5; TRBD2 agrees at 16 bases. Matching the DNA end better, TRBJ2-1 makes the J call doubtful. The CDR3 loop is CSAPGTSGRAINEQFF. Written as DNA, the CDR3 is TGCAGTGCCCCCGGGACTAGCGGGAGGGCCATAAATGAGCAGTTCTTC.